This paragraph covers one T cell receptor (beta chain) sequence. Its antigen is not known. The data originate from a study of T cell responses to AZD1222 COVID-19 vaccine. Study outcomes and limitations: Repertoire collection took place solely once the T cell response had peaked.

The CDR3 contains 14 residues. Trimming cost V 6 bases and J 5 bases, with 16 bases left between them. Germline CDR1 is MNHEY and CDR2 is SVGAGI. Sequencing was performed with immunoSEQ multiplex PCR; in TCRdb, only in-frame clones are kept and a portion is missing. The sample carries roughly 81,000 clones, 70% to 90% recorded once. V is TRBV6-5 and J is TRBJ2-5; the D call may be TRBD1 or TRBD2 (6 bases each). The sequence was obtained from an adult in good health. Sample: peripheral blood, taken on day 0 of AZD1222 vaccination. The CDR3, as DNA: TGTGCCAGCAGCTGGAGGGGGAGCGGGGAGACCCAGTACTTC. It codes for CASSWRGSGETQYF.